This record covers a single TCR beta chain. At the DNA level, this CDR3 is encoded by other sequences in the same sample as well. This specimen comes from a study of blood T cell repertoires in COVID-19. Study background: COVID-19 samples, acute and convalescent, were from the United States, Italy and Spain. The cDNA or gDNA used as material had been derived from T cells, B-cell-depleted T cells, or PBMCs.

Recovery meant two consecutive negative NP/OP PCR tests, professional clearance, or resolved symptoms. This CDR3 spans 14 amino acids. Germline CDR1 reads SGHRS; CDR2 reads YFSETQ. Trimming pared 0 bases from V and 2 bases from J, leaving 8 bases between. TCRdb keeps only in-frame clones here, not all; method: immunoSEQ multiplex PCR. The sample includes around 500,000 clones, about 85% of them seen just once. The material sequenced was PBMCs or T cells enriched from blood (not recorded which). The clonotype originates from a woman aged 55-75 years who had recovered from COVID-19. V gene TRBV5-1 combines with J gene TRBJ1-2, with TRBD1 as a possible D gene (5 bases). CDR3 sequence (DNA): TGCGCCAGCAGCTTGGGACAGCCCAACTATGGCTACACCTTC. It specifies CASSLGQPNYGYTF.